One and the same sample provided the 29 T cell receptor beta chains below, sequenced in a study of blood T cell repertoires in COVID-19. Measured with immunoSEQ multiplex PCR; TCRdb has only the in-frame clones, and not every one. The table shows 150,000 to 250,000 clones, with 94% occurring only once. Material: peripheral blood. Receptors were obtained from a man aged 25 to 40 with COVID-19, enrolled during active disease.

This clone has a single count. The chain combines TRBV6-5 with TRBJ1-4; possibly TRBD1 for D (6 bases). Germline V gene data show CDR1 as MNHEY and CDR2 as SVGAGI. V lost 6 bases to trimming and J lost 8 bases, with 19 bases between them. The CDR3 loop spans 15 amino acids. The CDR3 reads CASSRGEGVGEKLFF. The CDR3 DNA reads as TGTGCCAGCAGCCGCGGTGAGGGGGTCGGGGAAAAACTGTTTTTT.

The chain joins TRBV3-1 (or the pseudogene TRBV3-2) to TRBJ2-1; D uncertain. The CDR3 loop spans 14 amino acids. V lost 1 base, J lost 6 bases, and 10 bases lay in between. Germline V lookup: CDR1 LGHDT, CDR2 YNNKEL (reference sequence). The CDR3 sequence: CASSQGSAGNEQFF. DNA for the CDR3: TGTGCCAGCAGCCAAGGGTCGGCAGGCAATGAGCAGTTCTTC.

The chain has TRBV6-5 and TRBJ2-5, with no clear D. This CDR3 is built from 14 residues. V was clipped by 0 bases and J by 1 base, with 6 bases between them. Germline CDR1 reads MNHEY; CDR2 reads SVGAGI. CDR3 DNA: TGTGCCAGCAGTTACTCACCAGTCCAAGAGACCCAGTACTTC. This sequence encodes CASSYSPVQETQYF.

The rearrangement links TRBV30 to TRBJ2-1; TRBD1 aligns across 7 bases. Germline CDR1 GTSNPN, CDR2 SVGIG (reference sequence). CDR3 length equals 15 residues. Germline trimming cut 5 bases from V and 0 bases from J; bases unmatched to any gene: 7. This chain's CDR3 is CAWAPGQSSYNEQFF. The CDR3 DNA reads as TGTGCCTGGGCTCCGGGACAGAGCTCCTACAATGAGCAGTTCTTC.

The chain is built from TRBV5-6 and TRBJ1-6; no clear D gene. Trimming left V 4 bases short and J 6 bases short, with 17 bases between. Germline V CDR1 and CDR2: SGHDT, YYEEEE. This CDR3 comprises 16 residues. CDR3: CASSHSRQRRNSPLHF. CDR3 DNA: TGTGCCAGCAGCCATTCCCGACAACGTCGTAATTCACCCCTCCACTTT.

For this clone: Other DNA sequences in the sample encode the same CDR3. The V call is TRBV18, the J call TRBJ2-4, with TRBD1 matching over 7 bases. Germline-derived CDR1 and CDR2 are KGHSH and LQKENI. The trim removed 0 bases at V and 0 bases at J, leaving 2 bases unmatched. The CDR3 is 16 amino acids. CDR3 DNA sequence: TGTGCCAGCTCACCACCGGGACAGCTAGCCAAAAACATTCAGTACTTC. Protein sequence: CASSPPGQLAKNIQYF.

The chain carries TRBV18 and TRBJ2-7; D possibly corresponds to TRBD1 (5 bases). Trimming removed 3 bases from V and 3 bases from J, with 12 bases in between. Germline V CDR1 and CDR2: KGHSH, LQKENI. The CDR3 consists of 14 residues. CDR3 protein: CASSPAGRLYEQYF. CDR3 nucleotides: TGTGCCAGCTCACCGGCAGGGCGACTCTACGAGCAGTACTTC.

The chain recombines TRBV6-6 with TRBJ2-3, with 9 bases lining up with TRBD1. Trimming took 4 bases from V and 5 from J; bases not matched to a gene: 7. The CDR3 runs 15 residues. Germline-derived CDR1 and CDR2 are MNHNY and SVGAGI (reference sequence). CDR3 in DNA: TGTGCCAGCAGTTCCCCGGGACAGGGAGGAGATACGCAGTATTTT. Translation gives CASSSPGQGGDTQYF.

As DNA, the CDR3 is TGTGCCAGCAGCTTAGCAGGGTCAGGGCCAGCTTTCTTT. The encoded protein is CASSLAGSGPAFF. The rearrangement joins TRBV7-9 to TRBJ1-1; the D gene is possibly TRBD1 (5 bases). The CDR3 is 13 amino acids. Trimming stripped 0 bases from V and 10 bases from J, with 12 bases between. From germline, CDR1 is SEHNR and CDR2 FQNEAQ (reference sequence).

This clone was observed once. The gene calls are TRBV14 and TRBJ1-1, with 8 bases fitting TRBD1. Germline V gene data show CDR1 as SGHDN and CDR2 as FVKESK. With 3 bases clipped from V and 5 bases from J, the junction kept 11 bases outside the gene matches. The CDR3 sequence is 16 residues long. CDR3 residues: CASSHSPGGAGTEAFF. The CDR3 region has the DNA TGTGCCAGCAGCCACTCCCCAGGGGGCGCGGGGACTGAAGCTTTCTTT.

The genes are TRBV5-6 and TRBJ2-3, with a weak D call TRBD2 (7 bases). CDR3 size: 14 residues. Germline assignment: CDR1 SGHDT and CDR2 YYEEEE. V was trimmed by 3 bases and J by 5 bases, leaving 13 bases between them. In nucleotides, the CDR3 is TGTGCCAGCAGCTCGGGGGGCCTGGGAGATACGCAGTATTTT. Translated, it gives CASSSGGLGDTQYF.

CDR3 loop: CASSPSGGAWNEQFF. Here the CDR3 DNA reads TGTGCCAGCAGCCCAAGCGGGGGGGCCTGGAATGAGCAGTTCTTC. The chain combines TRBV9 with TRBJ2-1; TRBD2 matches at 10 bases. Trimming at V came to 4 bases and at J to 7 bases, leaving 8 bases not matched to a gene. The CDR3 loop spans 15 amino acids. In germline, CDR1 is SGDLS, CDR2 YYNGEE.

This chain links TRBV15 with TRBJ1-3; 8 bases agree with TRBD1. The junction had 10 bases not matched to a gene; V was cut back by 0 bases and J by 3 bases. The CDR3 runs to 18 residues. CDR1 and CDR2 (germline): LNHNV, YYDKDF (reference sequence). CDR3 DNA: TGTGCCACCAGCAGAGAGCTCGTGGCAGGGGGCCGTGGAAACACCATATATTTT. Translating it yields CATSRELVAGGRGNTIYF.

This chain joins TRBV6-5 and TRBJ2-1; 10 bases match TRBD1. V dropped 1 base and J dropped 5; count of bases not matched to a gene: 5. The CDR3 totals 16 residues. Germline CDR1 is MNHEY and CDR2 is SVGAGI. The CDR3 sequence: CASSYLGQGINNEQFF. The DNA of the CDR3 is TGTGCCAGCAGTTACTTGGGACAGGGGATAAACAATGAGCAGTTCTTC.

V and J are TRBV4-1 and TRBJ2-1, with D possibly matching TRBD1 (6 bases). V lost 1 base and J 0 bases, leaving 13 bases between the germline ends. The CDR3 has 17 amino acids. Per the germline V gene, CDR1 is MGHRA and CDR2 is YSYEKL. CDR3 in DNA: TGCGCCAGCAGCCAAGGACGTGGACAGACCTCCTACAATGAGCAGTTCTTC. Amino acids: CASSQGRGQTSYNEQFF.

This rearrangement joins TRBV19 to TRBJ2-5, with TRBD2 matching 7 bases. The V and J ends lost 2 bases and 5 bases, in that order; junction bases with no gene match: 8. The CDR3 loop spans 15 amino acids. Germline CDR1 is LNHDA and CDR2 is SQIVND (reference sequence). The CDR3 DNA reads as TGTGCCAGTAGTATATCCCGGGAGGTTGGGGAGACCCAGTACTTC. It codes for CASSISREVGETQYF.

The chain is built from TRBV18 and TRBJ1-6; 9 bases align to TRBD1. V lost 3 bases, J lost 4 bases, and 10 bases stayed unmatched. Germline V CDR1 and CDR2: KGHSH, LQKENI. This CDR3 is built from 18 residues. The chain's CDR3 is CASSPSETGGIYNSPLHF. CDR3 nucleotide sequence: TGTGCCAGCTCACCCTCCGAAACAGGGGGCATATATAATTCACCCCTCCACTTT.

This clone appeared a single time. The V call is TRBV19, the J call TRBJ1-1; D possibly corresponds to TRBD1 (5 bases). Germline V gene sequence: CDR1 LNHDA, CDR2 SQIVND (reference sequence). V dropped 3 bases and J dropped 1 base, with 9 bases sitting between them. CDR3 size: 14 residues. CDR3 sequence (DNA): TGTGCCAGTAGTATTTTCAGGGAGAACACTGAAGCTTTCTTT. It encodes CASSIFRENTEAFF.

The chain couples TRBV5-5 to TRBJ1-6; D is possibly TRBD1 (5 bases). Germline V gives CDR1 SGHKS, CDR2 YYEKEE (reference sequence). Trimming stripped 4 bases from V and 10 bases from J, with 21 bases between. This CDR3 is built from 16 residues. The CDR3 sequence: CASSLLPGRVESPLHF. The CDR3 DNA is TGTGCCAGCAGCCTCCTACCTGGCAGGGTGGAATCACCCCTCCACTTT.

This sequence joins TRBV2 and TRBJ2-5; 8 positions agree with TRBD1. V trimming: 5 bases; J trimming: 4 bases; junction bases outside the gene matches: 3. This CDR3 is built from 13 residues. Germline V gene lookup returns CDR1 SNHLY and CDR2 FYNNEI. The CDR3 DNA is TGTGCCAGCAGTCTTGGACAGGGAGAGACCCAGTACTTC. Translating gives CASSLGQGETQYF.

V usage is TRBV30 and J usage is TRBJ1-5, with D perhaps TRBD1 (5 bases). V lost 5 bases and J lost 0, with 20 bases in between. The germline V gene has CDR1 GTSNPN and CDR2 SVGIG (reference sequence). This CDR3 has 17 amino acids. The CDR3 here is CAWDSGTDLYSNQPQHF. The CDR3 nucleotides are TGTGCCTGGGATAGCGGGACCGACCTTTATAGCAATCAGCCCCAGCATTTT.

V gene TRBV5-4 combines with J gene TRBJ2-4, with 8 bases matching TRBD1. Germline V gene lookup returns CDR1 SGHNT and CDR2 YYREEE (reference sequence). V shed 0 bases, J shed 6 bases, and the junction held 2 bases outside the gene matches. There are 14 residues in the CDR3. In DNA form, the CDR3 reads TGTGCCAGCAGCTTGGGACAGGGGTTAAACATTCAGTACTTC. This encodes CASSLGQGLNIQYF. The full variable domain, in which reference TRBV5-4 and TRBJ2-4 provide the parts outside the CDR3, is ETGVTQSPTHLIKTRGQQVTLRCSSQSGHNTVSWYQQALGQGPQFIFQYYREEENGRGNFPPRFSGLQFPNYSSELNVNALELDDSALYLCASSLGQGLNIQYFGAGTRLSVL.

This rearrangement joins TRBV5-1 to TRBJ1-6; 9 bases line up with TRBD1. Losses at the gene ends were 5 bases for V and 7 bases for J; bases not matched to a gene: 7. Germline V gives CDR1 SGHRS, CDR2 YFSETQ. This CDR3 contains 15 residues. The CDR3 coding sequence is TGCGCCAGCAGATCCGGGACAGGGACGAATTCACCCCTCCACTTT. Amino acid sequence: CASRSGTGTNSPLHF.

The chain employs TRBV3-1 (or the pseudogene TRBV3-2) and TRBJ2-2; 8 bases match TRBD2. The germline V gene encodes CDR1 LGHDT and CDR2 YNNKEL (reference sequence). The CDR3 has 16 amino acids. J gave up 5 bases and V 3 bases, and 8 bases lay outside the gene matches. This chain's CDR3 is CASSQPGLVSTGELFF. The CDR3 region has the DNA TGTGCCAGCAGCCAGCCGGGACTAGTTAGTACCGGGGAGCTGTTTTTT.

V gene TRBV4-2 combines with J gene TRBJ1-1; 7 bases are shared with TRBD1. J gave up 0 bases and V 5 bases, and 6 bases lay outside the gene matches. The CDR3 spans 15 residues. Germline CDR1 and CDR2: LGHNA and YNFKEQ. CDR3 DNA sequence: TGTGCCAGCAGCAAAATGACAGGGTTGAACACTGAAGCTTTCTTT. This encodes CASSKMTGLNTEAFF.

This rearrangement joins TRBV19 to TRBJ2-1; 7 bases agree with TRBD1. Germline lookup yields CDR1 LNHDA and CDR2 SQIVND (reference sequence). The CDR3 contains 15 residues. Trimming removed 3 bases from V and 6 bases from J; junction bases left unmatched: 8. The CDR3 sequence: CASSMTGFGINEQFF. In nucleotides, the CDR3 is TGTGCCAGTAGTATGACAGGGTTTGGTATCAATGAGCAGTTCTTC. The complete variable domain, with remaining parts taken from reference TRBV19 and TRBJ2-1, reads DGGITQSPKYLFRKEGQNVTLSCEQNLNHDAMYWYRQDPGQGLRLIYYSQIVNDFQKGDIAEGYSVSREKKESFPLTVTSAQKNPTAFYLCASSMTGFGINEQFFGPGTRLTVL.

The V gene is TRBV6-5, the J gene TRBJ2-7; TRBD1 matches at 11 bases. V shed 7 bases, J shed 1 base, and the junction held 3 bases outside the gene matches. The V gene's germline CDR1 is MNHEY and CDR2 SVGAGI. The length of the CDR3 is 14 residues. The CDR3 loop reads CASKGQGVSYEQYF. The CDR3 nucleotides read TGTGCCAGCAAGGGACAGGGGGTATCCTACGAGCAGTACTTC.

The chain joins TRBV3-1 (or the pseudogene TRBV3-2) to TRBJ2-3; TRBD2 matches at 12 bases. V trimming: 4 bases; J trimming: 4 bases; junction bases outside the gene matches: 15. CDR3 length equals 19 residues. The germline V gene has CDR1 LGHDT and CDR2 YNNKEL (reference sequence). The CDR3 region has the DNA TGTGCCAGCAGCCCCAGGGGCCTAGCGGGGGGGTCCTGGGCAGATACGCAGTATTTT. As protein: CASSPRGLAGGSWADTQYF.

This rearrangement joins TRBV25-1 to TRBJ2-3; TRBD1 aligns across 9 bases. The V gene end was trimmed by 2 bases and the J gene end by 5 bases; junction bases not matched to a gene: 5. The CDR3 totals 15 residues. Germline V gene data show CDR1 as MGHDK and CDR2 as SYGVNS. This chain's CDR3 is CASSEAQGARDTQYF. DNA for the CDR3: TGTGCCAGCAGTGAAGCACAGGGGGCCAGAGATACGCAGTATTTT.